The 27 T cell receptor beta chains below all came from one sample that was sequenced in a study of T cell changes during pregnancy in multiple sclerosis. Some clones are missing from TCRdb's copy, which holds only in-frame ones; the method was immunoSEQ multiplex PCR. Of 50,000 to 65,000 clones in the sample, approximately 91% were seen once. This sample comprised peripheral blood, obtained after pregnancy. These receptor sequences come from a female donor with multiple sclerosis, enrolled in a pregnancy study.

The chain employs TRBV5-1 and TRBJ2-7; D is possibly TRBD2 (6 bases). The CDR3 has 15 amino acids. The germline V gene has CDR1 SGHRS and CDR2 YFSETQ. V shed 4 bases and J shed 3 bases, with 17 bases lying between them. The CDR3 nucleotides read TGCGCCAGCAGCCCCCCGGGGAGGACCTTCTACGAGCAGTACTTC. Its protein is CASSPPGRTFYEQYF. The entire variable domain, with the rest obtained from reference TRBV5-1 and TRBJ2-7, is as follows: KAGVTQTPRYLIKTRGQQVTLSCSPISGHRSVSWYQQTPGQGLQFLFEYFSETQRNKGNFPGRFSGRQFSNSRSEMNVSTLELGDSALYLCASSPPGRTFYEQYFGPGTRLTVT.

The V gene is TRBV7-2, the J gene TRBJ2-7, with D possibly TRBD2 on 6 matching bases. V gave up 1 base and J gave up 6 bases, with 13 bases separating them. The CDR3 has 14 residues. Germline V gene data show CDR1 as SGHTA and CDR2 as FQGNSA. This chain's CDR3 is CASSLVASGSEQYF. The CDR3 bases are TGTGCCAGCAGCTTAGTGGCGTCCGGGAGCGAGCAGTACTTC.

CDR3: CASSLGLAGRYYEQYF. The CDR3 DNA sequence: TGTGCCAGCAGCCTGGGACTAGCGGGGAGATATTACGAGCAGTACTTC. This rearrangement joins TRBV5-5 to TRBJ2-7, with 13 bases that match TRBD2. CDR1 SGHKS and CDR2 YYEKEE come from the germline V gene (reference sequence). The CDR3 is made up of 16 amino acids. With V trimmed by 4 bases and J by 4 bases, 8 bases remained unmatched.

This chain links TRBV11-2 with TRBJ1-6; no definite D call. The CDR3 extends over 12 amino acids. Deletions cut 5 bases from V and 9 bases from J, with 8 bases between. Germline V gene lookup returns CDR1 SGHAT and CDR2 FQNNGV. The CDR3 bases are TGTGCCAGCAGCGAACTTCTTTCACCCCTCCACTTT. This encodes CASSELLSPLHF. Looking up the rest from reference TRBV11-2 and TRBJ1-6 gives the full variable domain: EAGVAQSPRYKIIEKRQSVAFWCNPISGHATLYWYQQILGQGPKLLIQFQNNGVVDDSQLPKDRFSAERLKGVDSTLKIQPAKLEDSAVYLCASSELLSPLHFGNGTRLTVT.

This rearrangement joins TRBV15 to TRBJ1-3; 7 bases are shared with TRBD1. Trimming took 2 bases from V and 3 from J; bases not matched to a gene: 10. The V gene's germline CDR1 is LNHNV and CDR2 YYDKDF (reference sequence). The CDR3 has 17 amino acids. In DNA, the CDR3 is TGTGCCACCAGCAGAACACCGGGACAGCGAGATGGAAACACCATATATTTT. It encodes CATSRTPGQRDGNTIYF.

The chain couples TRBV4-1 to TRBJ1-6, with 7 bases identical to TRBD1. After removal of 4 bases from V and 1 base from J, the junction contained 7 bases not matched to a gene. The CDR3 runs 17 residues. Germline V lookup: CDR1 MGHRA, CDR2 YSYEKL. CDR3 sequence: CASSRYTGVSYNSPLHF. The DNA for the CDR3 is TGCGCCAGCAGCCGCTACACAGGGGTTTCCTATAATTCACCCCTCCACTTT.

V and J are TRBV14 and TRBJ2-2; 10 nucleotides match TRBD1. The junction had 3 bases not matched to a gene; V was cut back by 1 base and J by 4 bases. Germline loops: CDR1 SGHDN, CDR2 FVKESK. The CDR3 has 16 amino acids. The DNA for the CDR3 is TGTGCCAGCAGCCAAGTCAGGGACAGGGGCACCGGGGAGCTGTTTTTT. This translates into CASSQVRDRGTGELFF.

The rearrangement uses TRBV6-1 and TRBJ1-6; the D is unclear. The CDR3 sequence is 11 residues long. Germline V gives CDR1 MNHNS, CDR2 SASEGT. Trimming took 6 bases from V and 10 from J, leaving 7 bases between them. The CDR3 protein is CASRSFSPLHF. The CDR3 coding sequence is TGTGCCAGCAGGTCGTTCTCACCCCTCCACTTT.

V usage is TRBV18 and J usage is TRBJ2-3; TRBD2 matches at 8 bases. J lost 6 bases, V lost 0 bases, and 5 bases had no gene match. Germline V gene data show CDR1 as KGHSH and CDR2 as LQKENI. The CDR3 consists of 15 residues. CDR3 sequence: CASSPPTGGRDTQYF. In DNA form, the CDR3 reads TGTGCCAGCTCACCACCGACTGGCGGGAGGGATACGCAGTATTTT.

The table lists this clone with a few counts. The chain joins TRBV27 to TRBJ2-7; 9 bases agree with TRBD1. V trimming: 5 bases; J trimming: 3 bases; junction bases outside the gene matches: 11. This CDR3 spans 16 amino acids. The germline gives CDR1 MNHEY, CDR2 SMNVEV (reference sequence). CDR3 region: CASSKQGAKVDYEQYF. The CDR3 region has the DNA TGTGCCAGCAGTAAACAGGGGGCGAAGGTTGACTACGAGCAGTACTTC.

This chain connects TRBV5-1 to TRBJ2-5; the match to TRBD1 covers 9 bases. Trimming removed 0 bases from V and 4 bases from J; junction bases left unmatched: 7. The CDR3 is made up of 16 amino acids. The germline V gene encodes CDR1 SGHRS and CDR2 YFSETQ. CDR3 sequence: CASSLGDRGSRETQYF. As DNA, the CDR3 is TGCGCCAGCAGCTTGGGAGACAGGGGGAGCCGAGAGACCCAGTACTTC. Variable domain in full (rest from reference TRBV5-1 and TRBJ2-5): KAGVTQTPRYLIKTRGQQVTLSCSPISGHRSVSWYQQTPGQGLQFLFEYFSETQRNKGNFPGRFSGRQFSNSRSEMNVSTLELGDSALYLCASSLGDRGSRETQYFGPGTRLLVL.

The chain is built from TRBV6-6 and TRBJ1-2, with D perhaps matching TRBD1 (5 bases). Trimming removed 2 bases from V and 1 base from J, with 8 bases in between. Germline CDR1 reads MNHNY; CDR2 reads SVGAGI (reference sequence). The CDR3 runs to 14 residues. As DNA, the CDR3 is TGTGCCAGCAGTTACGACAGTTTTAACTATGGCTACACCTTC. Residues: CASSYDSFNYGYTF.

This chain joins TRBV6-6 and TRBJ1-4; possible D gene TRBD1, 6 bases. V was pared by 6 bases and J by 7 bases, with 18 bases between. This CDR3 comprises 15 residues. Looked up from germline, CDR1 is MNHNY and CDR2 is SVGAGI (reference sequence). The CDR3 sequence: CASRGSVTGSEKLFF. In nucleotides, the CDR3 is TGTGCCAGCAGGGGTTCCGTTACAGGGAGTGAAAAACTGTTTTTT.

CDR3 in amino acids: CASSLSRTPAFF. For the CDR3, the DNA is TGTGCCAGCAGCTTAAGTCGAACTCCAGCTTTCTTT. This chain joins TRBV7-9 and TRBJ1-1; D is undetermined. V lost 2 bases, J lost 10 bases, and 11 bases lay in between. The germline CDR1 and CDR2 sequences are SEHNR and FQNEAQ (reference sequence). The CDR3 runs 12 residues.

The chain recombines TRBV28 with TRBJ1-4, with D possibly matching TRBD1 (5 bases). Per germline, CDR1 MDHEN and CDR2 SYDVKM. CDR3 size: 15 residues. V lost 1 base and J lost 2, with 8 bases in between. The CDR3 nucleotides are TGTGCCAGCAGTTTATTAGGGGTTACTAATGAAAAACTGTTTTTT. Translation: CASSLLGVTNEKLFF.

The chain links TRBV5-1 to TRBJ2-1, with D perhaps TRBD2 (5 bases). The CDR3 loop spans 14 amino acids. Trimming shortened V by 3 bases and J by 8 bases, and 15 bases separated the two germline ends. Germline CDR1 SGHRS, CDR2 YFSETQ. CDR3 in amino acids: CASSSVLLEDEQFF. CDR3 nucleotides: TGCGCCAGCAGCTCCGTGCTACTAGAGGATGAGCAGTTCTTC.

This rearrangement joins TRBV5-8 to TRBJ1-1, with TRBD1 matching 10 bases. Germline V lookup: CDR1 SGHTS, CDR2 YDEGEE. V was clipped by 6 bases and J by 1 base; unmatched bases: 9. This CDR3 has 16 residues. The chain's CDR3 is CASTSGQGWGNTEAFF. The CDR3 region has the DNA TGTGCCAGCACCTCGGGACAGGGGTGGGGGAACACTGAAGCTTTCTTT.

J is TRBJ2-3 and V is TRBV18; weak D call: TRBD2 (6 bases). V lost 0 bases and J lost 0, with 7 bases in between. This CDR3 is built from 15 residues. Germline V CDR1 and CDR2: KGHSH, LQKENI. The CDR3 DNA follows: TGTGCCAGCTCACCACCGGGACTGAGCACAGATACGCAGTATTTT. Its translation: CASSPPGLSTDTQYF.

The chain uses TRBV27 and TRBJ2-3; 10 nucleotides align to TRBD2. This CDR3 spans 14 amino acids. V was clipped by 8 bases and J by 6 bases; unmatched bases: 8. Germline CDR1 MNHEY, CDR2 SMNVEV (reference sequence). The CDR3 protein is CASRERGGDDTQYF. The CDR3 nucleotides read TGTGCCAGCCGCGAGCGGGGGGGTGATGATACGCAGTATTTT.

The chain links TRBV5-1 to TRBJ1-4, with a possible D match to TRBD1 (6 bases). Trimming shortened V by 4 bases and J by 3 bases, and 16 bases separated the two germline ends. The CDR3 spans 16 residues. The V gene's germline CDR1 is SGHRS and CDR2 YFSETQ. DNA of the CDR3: TGCGCCAGCAGCGCGAATAGGGGACAACCTAATGAAAAACTGTTTTTT. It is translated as CASSANRGQPNEKLFF. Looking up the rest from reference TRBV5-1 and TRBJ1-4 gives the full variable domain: KAGVTQTPRYLIKTRGQQVTLSCSPISGHRSVSWYQQTPGQGLQFLFEYFSETQRNKGNFPGRFSGRQFSNSRSEMNVSTLELGDSALYLCASSANRGQPNEKLFFGSGTQLSVL.

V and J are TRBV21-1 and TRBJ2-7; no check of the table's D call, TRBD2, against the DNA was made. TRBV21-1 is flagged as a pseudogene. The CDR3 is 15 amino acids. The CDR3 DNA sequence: TGTGCCAGCAGCAATCCTCGCAAAGGAGCCTACGAGCAGTACTTC. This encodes CASSNPRKGAYEQYF.

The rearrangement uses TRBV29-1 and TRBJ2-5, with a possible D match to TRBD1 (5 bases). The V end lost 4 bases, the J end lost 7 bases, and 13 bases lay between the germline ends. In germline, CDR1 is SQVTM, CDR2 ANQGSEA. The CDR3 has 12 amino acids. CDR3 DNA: TGCAGCGTTGCTGACAGTCTCAGGACCCAGTACTTC. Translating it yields CSVADSLRTQYF.

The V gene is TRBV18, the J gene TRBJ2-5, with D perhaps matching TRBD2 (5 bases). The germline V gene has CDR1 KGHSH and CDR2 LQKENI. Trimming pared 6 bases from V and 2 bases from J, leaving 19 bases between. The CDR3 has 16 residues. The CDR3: CASSPYAGLQQETQYF. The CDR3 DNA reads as TGTGCCAGCTCCCCATACGCAGGACTTCAACAAGAGACCCAGTACTTC.

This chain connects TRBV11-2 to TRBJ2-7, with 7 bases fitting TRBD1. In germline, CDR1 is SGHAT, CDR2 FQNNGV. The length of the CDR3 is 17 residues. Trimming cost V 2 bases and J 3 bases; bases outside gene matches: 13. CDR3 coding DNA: TGTGCCAGCAGCTTACTGCCGCCCACGACAGGGAACTACGAGCAGTACTTC. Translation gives CASSLLPPTTGNYEQYF.

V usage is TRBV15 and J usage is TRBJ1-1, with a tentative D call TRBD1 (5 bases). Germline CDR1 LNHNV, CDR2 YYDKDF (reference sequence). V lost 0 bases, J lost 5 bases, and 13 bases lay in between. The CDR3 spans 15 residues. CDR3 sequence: CATSRDGGGWTEAFF. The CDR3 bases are TGTGCCACCAGCAGAGATGGGGGAGGATGGACTGAAGCTTTCTTT.

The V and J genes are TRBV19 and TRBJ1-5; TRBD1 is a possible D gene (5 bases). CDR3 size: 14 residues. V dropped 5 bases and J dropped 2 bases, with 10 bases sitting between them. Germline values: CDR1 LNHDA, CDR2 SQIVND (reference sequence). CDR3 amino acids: CASSRQWGNQPQHF. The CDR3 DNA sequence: TGTGCCAGTAGTCGACAGTGGGGCAATCAGCCCCAGCATTTT.

The CDR3 protein is CASSLTSARETQYF. CDR3 nucleotide sequence: TGCGCCAGCAGCCTGACTAGCGCGAGGGAGACCCAGTACTTC. V and J are TRBV5-1 and TRBJ2-5, with 8 nucleotides matching TRBD2. Trimming took 4 bases from V and 5 from J; bases not matched to a gene: 7. The CDR3 spans 14 residues. CDR1 and CDR2 (germline): SGHRS, YFSETQ.